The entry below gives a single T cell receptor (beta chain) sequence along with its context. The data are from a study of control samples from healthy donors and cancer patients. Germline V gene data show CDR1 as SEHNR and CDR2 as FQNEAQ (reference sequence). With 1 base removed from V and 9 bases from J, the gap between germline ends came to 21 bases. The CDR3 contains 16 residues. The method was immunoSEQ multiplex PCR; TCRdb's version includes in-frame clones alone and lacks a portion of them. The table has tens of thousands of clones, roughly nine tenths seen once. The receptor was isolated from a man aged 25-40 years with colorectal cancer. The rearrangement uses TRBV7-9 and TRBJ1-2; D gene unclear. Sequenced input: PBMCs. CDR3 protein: CASSLVSRHLGSSYTF. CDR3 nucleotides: TGTGCCAGCAGCTTAGTTTCCCGACACCTTGGATCCAGCTACACCTTC.